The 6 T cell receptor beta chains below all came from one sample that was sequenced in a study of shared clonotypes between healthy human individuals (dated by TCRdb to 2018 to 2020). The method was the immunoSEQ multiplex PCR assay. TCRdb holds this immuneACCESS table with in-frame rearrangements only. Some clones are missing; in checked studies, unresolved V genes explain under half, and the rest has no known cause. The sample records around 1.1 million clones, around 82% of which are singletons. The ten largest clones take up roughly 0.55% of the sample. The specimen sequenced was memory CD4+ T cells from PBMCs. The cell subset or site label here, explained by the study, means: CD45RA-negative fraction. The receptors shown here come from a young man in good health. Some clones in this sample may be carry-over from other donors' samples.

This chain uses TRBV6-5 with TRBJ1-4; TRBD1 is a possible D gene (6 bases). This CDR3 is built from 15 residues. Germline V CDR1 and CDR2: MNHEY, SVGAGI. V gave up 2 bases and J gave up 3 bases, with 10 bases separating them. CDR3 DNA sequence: TGTGCCAGCAGTTACCAGACAGGCTCTAATGAAAAACTGTTTTTT. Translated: CASSYQTGSNEKLFF.

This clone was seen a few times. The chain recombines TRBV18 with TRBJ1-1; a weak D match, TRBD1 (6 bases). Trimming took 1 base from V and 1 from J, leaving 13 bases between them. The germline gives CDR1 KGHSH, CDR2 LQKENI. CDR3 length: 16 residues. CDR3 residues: CASSPREQGANTEAFF. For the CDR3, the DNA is TGTGCCAGCTCACCACGAGAACAGGGCGCGAACACTGAAGCTTTCTTT. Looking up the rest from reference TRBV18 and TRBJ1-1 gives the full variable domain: NAGVMQNPRHLVRRRGQEARLRCSPMKGHSHVYWYRQLPEEGLKFMVYLQKENIIDESGMPKERFSAEFPKEGPSILRIQQVVRGDSAAYFCASSPREQGANTEAFFGQGTRLTVV.

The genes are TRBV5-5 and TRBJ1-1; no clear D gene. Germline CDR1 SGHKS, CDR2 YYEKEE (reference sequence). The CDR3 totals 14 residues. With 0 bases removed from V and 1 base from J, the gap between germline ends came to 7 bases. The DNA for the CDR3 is TGTGCCAGCAGCTTGGACACGCGGAACACTGAAGCTTTCTTT. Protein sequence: CASSLDTRNTEAFF.

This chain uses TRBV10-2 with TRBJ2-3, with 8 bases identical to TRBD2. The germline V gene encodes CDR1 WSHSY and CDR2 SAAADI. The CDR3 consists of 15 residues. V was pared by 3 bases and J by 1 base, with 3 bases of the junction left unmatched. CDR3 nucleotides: TGCGCCAGCAGTGAATTTAGCGGGGGCACAGATACGCAGTATTTT. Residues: CASSEFSGGTDTQYF.

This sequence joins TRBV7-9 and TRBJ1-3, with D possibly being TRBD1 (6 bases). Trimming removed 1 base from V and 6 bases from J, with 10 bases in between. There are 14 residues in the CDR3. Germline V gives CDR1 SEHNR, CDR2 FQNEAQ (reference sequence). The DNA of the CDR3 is TGTGCCAGCAGCTTAGGGGACACCGCAAACACCATATATTTT. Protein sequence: CASSLGDTANTIYF. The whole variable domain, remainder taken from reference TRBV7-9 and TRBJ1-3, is DTGVSQNPRHKITKRGQNVTFRCDPISEHNRLYWYRQTLGQGPEFLTYFQNEAQLEKSRLLSDRFSAERPKGSFSTLEIQRTEQGDSAMYLCASSLGDTANTIYFGEGSWLTVV.

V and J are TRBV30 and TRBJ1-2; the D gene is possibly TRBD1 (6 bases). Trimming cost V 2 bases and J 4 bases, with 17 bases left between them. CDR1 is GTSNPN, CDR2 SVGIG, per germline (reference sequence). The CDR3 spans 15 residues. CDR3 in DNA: TGTGCCTGGAGTCCAAGGGACACCGTTCCCTATGGCTACACCTTC. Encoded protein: CAWSPRDTVPYGYTF.